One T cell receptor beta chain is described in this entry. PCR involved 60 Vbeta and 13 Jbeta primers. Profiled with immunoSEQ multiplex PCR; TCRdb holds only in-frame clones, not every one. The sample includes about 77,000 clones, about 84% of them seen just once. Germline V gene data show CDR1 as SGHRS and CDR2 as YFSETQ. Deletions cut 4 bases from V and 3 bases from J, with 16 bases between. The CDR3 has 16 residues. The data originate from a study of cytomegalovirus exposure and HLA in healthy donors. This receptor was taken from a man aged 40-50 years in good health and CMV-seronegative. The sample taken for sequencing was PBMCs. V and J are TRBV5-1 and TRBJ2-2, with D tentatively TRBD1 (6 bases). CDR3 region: CASSKTGQPDTGELFF. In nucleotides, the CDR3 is TGCGCCAGCAGCAAAACCGGACAGCCTGACACCGGGGAGCTGTTTTTT.